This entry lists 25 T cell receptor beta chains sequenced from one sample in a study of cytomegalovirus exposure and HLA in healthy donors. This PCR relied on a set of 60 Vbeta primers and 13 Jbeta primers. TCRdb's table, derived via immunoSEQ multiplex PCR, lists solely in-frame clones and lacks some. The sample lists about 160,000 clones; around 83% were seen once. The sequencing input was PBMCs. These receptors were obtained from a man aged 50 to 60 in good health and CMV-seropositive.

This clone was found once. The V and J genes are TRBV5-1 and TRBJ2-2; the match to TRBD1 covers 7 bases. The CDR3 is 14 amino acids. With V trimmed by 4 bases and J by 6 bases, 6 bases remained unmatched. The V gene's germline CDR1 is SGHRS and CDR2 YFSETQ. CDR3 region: CASSAPQGPGELFF. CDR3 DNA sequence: TGCGCCAGCAGCGCTCCACAGGGGCCCGGGGAGCTGTTTTTT.

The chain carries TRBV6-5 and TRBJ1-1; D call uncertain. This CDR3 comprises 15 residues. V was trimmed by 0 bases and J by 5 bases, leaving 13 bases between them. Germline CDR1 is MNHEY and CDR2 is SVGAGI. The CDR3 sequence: CASSYSTGSGTEAFF. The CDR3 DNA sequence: TGTGCCAGCAGTTACTCTACGGGGTCCGGGACTGAAGCTTTCTTT.

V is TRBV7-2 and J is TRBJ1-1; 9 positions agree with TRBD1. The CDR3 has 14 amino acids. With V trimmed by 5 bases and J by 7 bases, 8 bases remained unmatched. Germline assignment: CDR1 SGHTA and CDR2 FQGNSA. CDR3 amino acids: CASSLSRDRDEAFF. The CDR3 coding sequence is TGTGCCAGCAGCCTGTCCCGGGACAGGGATGAAGCTTTCTTT.

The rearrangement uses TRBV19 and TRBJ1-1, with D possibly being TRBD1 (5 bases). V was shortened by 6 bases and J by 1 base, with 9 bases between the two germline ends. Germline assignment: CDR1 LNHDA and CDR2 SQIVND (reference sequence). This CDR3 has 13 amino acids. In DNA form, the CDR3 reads TGTGCCAGTAGCGACAGAGGGAACACTGAAGCTTTCTTT. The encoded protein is CASSDRGNTEAFF.

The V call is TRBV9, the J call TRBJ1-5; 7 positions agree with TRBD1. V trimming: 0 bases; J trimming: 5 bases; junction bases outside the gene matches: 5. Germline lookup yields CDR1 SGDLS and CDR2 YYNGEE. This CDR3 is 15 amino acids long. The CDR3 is CASSVDGTAHQPQHF. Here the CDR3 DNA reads TGTGCCAGCAGCGTAGACGGGACAGCTCATCAGCCCCAGCATTTT. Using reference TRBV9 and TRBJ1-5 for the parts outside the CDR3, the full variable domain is DSGVTQTPKHLITATGQRVTLRCSPRSGDLSVYWYQQSLDQGLQFLIQYYNGEERAKGNILERFSAQQFPDLHSELNLSSLELGDSALYFCASSVDGTAHQPQHFGDGTRLSIL.

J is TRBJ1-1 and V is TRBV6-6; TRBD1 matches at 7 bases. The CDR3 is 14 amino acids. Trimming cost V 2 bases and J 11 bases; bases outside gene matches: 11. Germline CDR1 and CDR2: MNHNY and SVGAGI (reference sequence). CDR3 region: CASSYGGQTKAAFF. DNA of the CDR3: TGTGCCAGCAGTTACGGGGGACAGACTAAAGCGGCTTTCTTT.

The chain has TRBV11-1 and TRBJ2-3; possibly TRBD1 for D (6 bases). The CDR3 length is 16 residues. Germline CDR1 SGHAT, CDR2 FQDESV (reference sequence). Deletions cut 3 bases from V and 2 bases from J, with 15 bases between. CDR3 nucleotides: TGTGCCAGCAGCTTCGAACAGGGTTACTCCACAGATACGCAGTATTTT. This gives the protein CASSFEQGYSTDTQYF.

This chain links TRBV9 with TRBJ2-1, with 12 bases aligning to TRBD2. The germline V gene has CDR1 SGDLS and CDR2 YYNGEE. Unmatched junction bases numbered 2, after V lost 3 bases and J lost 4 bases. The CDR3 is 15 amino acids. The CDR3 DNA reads TGTGCCAGCAGCGGGGGACTAGCGGGTTACAATGAGCAGTTCTTC. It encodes CASSGGLAGYNEQFF.

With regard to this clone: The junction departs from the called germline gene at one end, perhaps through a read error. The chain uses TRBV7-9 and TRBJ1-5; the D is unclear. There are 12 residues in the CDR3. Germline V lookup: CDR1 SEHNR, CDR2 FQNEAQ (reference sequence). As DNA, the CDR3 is TGTTCCAGCAGCTCTCAGAATCAGCCCCAGCATTTT. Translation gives CSSSSQNQPQHF.

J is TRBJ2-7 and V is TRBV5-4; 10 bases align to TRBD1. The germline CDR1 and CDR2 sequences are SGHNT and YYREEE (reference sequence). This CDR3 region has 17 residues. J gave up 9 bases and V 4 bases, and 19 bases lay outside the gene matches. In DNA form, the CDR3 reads TGTGCCAGCAGCATACGGGACAGGGGCTCTTGGTTCGGCGGGCAGTACGTC. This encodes CASSIRDRGSWFGGQYV.

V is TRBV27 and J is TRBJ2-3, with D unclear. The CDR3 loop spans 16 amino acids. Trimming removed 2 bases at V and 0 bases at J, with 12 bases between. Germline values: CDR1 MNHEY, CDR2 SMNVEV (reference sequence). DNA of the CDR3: TGTGCCAGCAGTTTAGACGAGCGAGCTAGCACAGATACGCAGTATTTT. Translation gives CASSLDERASTDTQYF.

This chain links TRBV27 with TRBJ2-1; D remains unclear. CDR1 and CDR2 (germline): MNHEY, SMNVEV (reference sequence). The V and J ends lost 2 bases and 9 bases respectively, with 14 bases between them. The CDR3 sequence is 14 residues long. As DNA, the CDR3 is TGTGCCAGCAGTTTACGAGACGCGGCTGGTGAGCAGTTCTTC. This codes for CASSLRDAAGEQFF.

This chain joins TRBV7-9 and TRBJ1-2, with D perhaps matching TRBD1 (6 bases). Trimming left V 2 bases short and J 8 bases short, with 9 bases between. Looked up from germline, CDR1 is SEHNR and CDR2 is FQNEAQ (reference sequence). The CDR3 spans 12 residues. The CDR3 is CASSLWDKGYTF. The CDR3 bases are TGTGCCAGCAGCTTATGGGACAAAGGCTACACCTTC.

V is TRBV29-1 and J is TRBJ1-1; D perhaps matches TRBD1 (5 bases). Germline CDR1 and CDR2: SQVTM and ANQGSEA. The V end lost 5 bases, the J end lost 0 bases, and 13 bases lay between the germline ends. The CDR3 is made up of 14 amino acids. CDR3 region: CSVRTGFMNTEAFF. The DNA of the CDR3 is TGCAGCGTTCGCACAGGTTTTATGAACACTGAAGCTTTCTTT.

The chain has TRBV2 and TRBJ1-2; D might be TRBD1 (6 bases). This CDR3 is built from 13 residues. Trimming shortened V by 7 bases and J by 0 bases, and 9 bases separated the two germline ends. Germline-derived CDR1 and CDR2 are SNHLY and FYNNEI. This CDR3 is CASTKGANYGYTF. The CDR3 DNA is TGTGCCAGCACAAAGGGGGCTAACTATGGCTACACCTTC.

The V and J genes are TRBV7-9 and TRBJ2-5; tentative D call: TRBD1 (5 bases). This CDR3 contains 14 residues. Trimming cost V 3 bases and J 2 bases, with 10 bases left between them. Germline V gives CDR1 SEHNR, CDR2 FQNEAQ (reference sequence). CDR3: CASSFPNRQETQYF. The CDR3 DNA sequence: TGTGCCAGCAGCTTTCCTAACAGGCAAGAGACCCAGTACTTC.

The CDR3 sequence: CASSLGTGSIYSNQPQHF. The CDR3 DNA follows: TGTGCCAGCAGCTTGGGGACAGGATCAATATATAGCAATCAGCCCCAGCATTTT. This chain joins TRBV5-4 and TRBJ1-5; 7 bases match TRBD1. In germline, CDR1 is SGHNT, CDR2 YYREEE (reference sequence). CDR3 size: 18 residues. V lost 0 bases to trimming and J lost 0 bases; unmatched junction nucleotides: 9.

This CDR3 reads CASSVTGTSEQFF. The CDR3, as DNA: TGTGCCAGCAGTGTTACCGGGACTAGCGAGCAGTTCTTC. The V call is TRBV27, the J call TRBJ2-1; 9 bases map to TRBD2. This CDR3 comprises 13 residues. Losses at the gene ends were 5 bases for V and 10 bases for J; bases not matched to a gene: 6. The germline CDR1 and CDR2 sequences are MNHEY and SMNVEV (reference sequence).

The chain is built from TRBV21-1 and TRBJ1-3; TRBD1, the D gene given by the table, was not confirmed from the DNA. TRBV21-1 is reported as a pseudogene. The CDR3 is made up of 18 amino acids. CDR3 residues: CASSKANRGLVPGNTIYF. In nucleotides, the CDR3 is TGTGCCAGCAGCAAAGCTAACAGGGGTTTAGTTCCTGGAAACACCATATATTTT.

The CDR3 reads CATLGGGAYNEQFF. The CDR3, as DNA: TGTGCCACCTTAGGGGGCGGGGCCTACAATGAGCAGTTCTTC. The rearrangement links TRBV6-1 to TRBJ2-1, with D possibly being TRBD1 (7 bases). V shed 10 bases and J shed 2 bases, with 15 bases lying between them. The length of the CDR3 is 14 residues. CDR1 and CDR2 from the germline V gene are MNHNS and SASEGT.

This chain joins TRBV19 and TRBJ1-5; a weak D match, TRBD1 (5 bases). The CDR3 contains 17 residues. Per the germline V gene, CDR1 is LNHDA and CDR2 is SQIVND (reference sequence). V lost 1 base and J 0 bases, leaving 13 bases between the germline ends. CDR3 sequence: CASSIGGGGYSNQPQHF. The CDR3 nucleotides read TGTGCCAGTAGTATAGGTGGGGGGGGGTATAGCAATCAGCCCCAGCATTTT.

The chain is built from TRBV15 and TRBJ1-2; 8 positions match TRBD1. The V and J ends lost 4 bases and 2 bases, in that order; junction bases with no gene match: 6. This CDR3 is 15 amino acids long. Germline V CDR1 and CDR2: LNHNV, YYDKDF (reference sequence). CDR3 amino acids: CATSINRDRNYGYTF. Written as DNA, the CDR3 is TGTGCCACCAGCATAAACCGGGACAGGAACTATGGCTACACCTTC. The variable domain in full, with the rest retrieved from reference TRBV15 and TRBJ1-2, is DAMVIQNPRYQVTQFGKPVTLSCSQTLNHNVMYWYQQKSSQAPKLLFHYYDKDFNNEADTPDNFQSRRPNTSFCFLDIRSPGLGDTAMYLCATSINRDRNYGYTFGSGTRLTVV.

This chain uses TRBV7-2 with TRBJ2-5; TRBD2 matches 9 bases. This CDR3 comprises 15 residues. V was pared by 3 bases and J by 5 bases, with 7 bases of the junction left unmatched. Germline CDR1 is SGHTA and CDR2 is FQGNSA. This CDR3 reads CASSLAGLAKETQYF. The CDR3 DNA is TGTGCCAGCAGCTTGGCGGGACTAGCAAAGGAGACCCAGTACTTC. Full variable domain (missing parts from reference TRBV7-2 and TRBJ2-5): GAGVSQSPSNKVTEKGKDVELRCDPISGHTALYWYRQSLGQGLEFLIYFQGNSAPDKSGLPSDRFSAERTGGSVSTLTIQRTQQEDSAVYLCASSLAGLAKETQYFGPGTRLLVL.

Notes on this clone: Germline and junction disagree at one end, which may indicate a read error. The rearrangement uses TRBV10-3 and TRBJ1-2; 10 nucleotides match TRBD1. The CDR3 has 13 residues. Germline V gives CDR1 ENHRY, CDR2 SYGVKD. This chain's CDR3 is CAISGTGAVSKAF. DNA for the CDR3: TGTGCCATCAGCGGGACAGGGGCCGTTTCTAAAGCCTTC.

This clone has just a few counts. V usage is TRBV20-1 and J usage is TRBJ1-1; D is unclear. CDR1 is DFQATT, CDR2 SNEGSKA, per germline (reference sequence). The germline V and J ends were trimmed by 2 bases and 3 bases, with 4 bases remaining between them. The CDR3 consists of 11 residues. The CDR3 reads CSARRDTEAFF. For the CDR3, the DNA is TGCAGTGCTAGACGGGACACTGAAGCTTTCTTT.